Presented here are 10 T cell receptor beta chains from one specimen sequenced in a study of blood T cell repertoires in COVID-19. The protocol was immunoSEQ multiplex PCR, while the TCRdb copy is restricted to in-frame clones and leaves out a portion. The table lists tens of thousands of clones, 88% of them singletons. Sequenced material: peripheral blood. These receptors were taken from a human donor in a cohort sampled during active COVID-19.

The sample holds one count of this clone. The chain joins TRBV18 to TRBJ1-1; the D gene is possibly TRBD1 (5 bases). There are 14 residues in the CDR3. Germline assignment: CDR1 KGHSH and CDR2 LQKENI. The V and J ends lost 7 bases and 4 bases respectively, with 16 bases between them. The CDR3 DNA reads as TGTGCCAGCTTGGAGACCCAGGGTGGCACTGAAGCTTTCTTT. This sequence encodes CASLETQGGTEAFF.

The chain joins TRBV28 to TRBJ2-3; 10 nucleotides match TRBD2. Germline CDR1 reads MDHEN; CDR2 reads SYDVKM. The CDR3 covers 14 residues. V dropped 8 bases and J dropped 2; count of bases not matched to a gene: 4. The CDR3 bases are TGTGCCAGCTCTAGCGGGAGAGCCACAGATACGCAGTATTTT. Protein sequence: CASSSGRATDTQYF.

The gene calls are TRBV11-3 and TRBJ2-2; weak D call: TRBD1 (5 bases). Germline lookup yields CDR1 SGHNT and CDR2 YENEEA. V was cut by 5 bases and J by 0 bases, with 7 bases left in between. The CDR3 has 14 residues. The CDR3 nucleotides read TGTGCCAGCAGCGAGACAGCGAACACCGGGGAGCTGTTTTTT. It is translated as CASSETANTGELFF.

The CDR3 coding sequence is TGTGCCAGCAGTTACGGCGGACAGGTGAACACTGAAGCTTTCTTT. Translated: CASSYGGQVNTEAFF. The chain joins TRBV6-6 to TRBJ1-1; 7 bases align to TRBD1. In germline, CDR1 is MNHNY, CDR2 SVGAGI (reference sequence). After removal of 2 bases from V and 0 bases from J, the junction contained 3 bases not matched to a gene. The CDR3 contains 15 residues.

This chain uses TRBV7-2 with TRBJ2-1, with 9 bases matching TRBD2. The CDR3 has 12 residues. V lost 6 bases and J lost 13; bases outside the gene matches: 7. CDR1 is SGHTA and CDR2 is FQGNSA in the germline V gene. For the CDR3, the DNA is TGTGCCAGCAGTCAAACTAGCGGGCCACAGTTCTTC. Encoded protein: CASSQTSGPQFF.

CDR3 region: CASSLARSGGVETQYF. The CDR3 coding sequence is TGTGCCAGCAGCTTAGCGCGGAGCGGGGGTGTAGAGACCCAGTACTTC. This chain connects TRBV7-2 to TRBJ2-5; 8 bases align to TRBD2. V lost 0 bases, J lost 4 bases, and 7 bases stayed unmatched. This CDR3 spans 16 amino acids. Per the germline V gene, CDR1 is SGHTA and CDR2 is FQGNSA.

CDR3 amino acids: CASSVSGRSDEQYF. The CDR3 DNA sequence: TGTGCCAGCAGTGTCAGCGGGAGATCGGACGAGCAGTACTTC. This chain uses TRBV28 with TRBJ2-7; TRBD2 matches at 8 bases. The ends lost 5 bases at V and 5 bases at J; junction bases unmatched: 8. This CDR3 contains 14 residues. Germline V gives CDR1 MDHEN, CDR2 SYDVKM.

The chain has TRBV27 and TRBJ2-1, with TRBD1 matching 11 bases. The CDR3 consists of 17 residues. CDR1 MNHEY and CDR2 SMNVEV come from the germline V gene (reference sequence). V trimming: 6 bases; J trimming: 4 bases; junction bases outside the gene matches: 11. The CDR3 sequence: CASSPLTRDRGYNEQFF. DNA for the CDR3: TGTGCCAGCAGCCCCCTGACCCGGGACAGGGGGTACAATGAGCAGTTCTTC.

The CDR3 here is CASSGQGDYGYTF. CDR3 bases: TGTGCCAGCAGCGGACAGGGCGACTATGGCTACACCTTC. J is TRBJ1-2 and V is TRBV6-5; 8 positions agree with TRBD1. Germline V gene sequence: CDR1 MNHEY, CDR2 SVGAGI. Unmatched junction bases numbered 3, after V lost 6 bases and J lost 3 bases. This CDR3 is built from 13 residues.

The chain is built from TRBV28 and TRBJ1-4, with D unclear. V gave up 4 bases and J gave up 8 bases, with 20 bases separating them. CDR1 is MDHEN and CDR2 is SYDVKM in the germline V gene. The CDR3 spans 16 residues. In DNA form, the CDR3 reads TGTGCCAGCAGTTCCAACCACTATAGCTCGGGAGAAAAACTGTTTTTT. This translates into CASSSNHYSSGEKLFF.